This T cell receptor (beta chain) originates from a study of blood T cells in healthy people across ages. Looking at the study overall: Template switching recovered approximately one barcoded beta molecule for every two T cells.

Unmatched junction bases numbered 3, after V lost 5 bases and J lost 6 bases. The CDR3 has 14 amino acids. Germline V gene sequence: CDR1 DFQATT, CDR2 SNEGSKA (reference sequence). A few counts support this clonotype. A second about 7 to 11 cycle PCR used barcoded and J-beta primers. TCRdb re-analysed the 5' RACE reads in MiXCR, keeping a single row per CDR3 protein. This table has 550,000 to 750,000 distinct CDR3 sequences, under 25% appearing once. The sample consisted of blood. This sequence originates from a man between 65 and 85 years old in good health. The chain employs TRBV20-1 and TRBJ2-3; TRBD2 matches 15 bases. The CDR3 nucleotides are TGCAGTGCTCGGACTAGCGGGAGGGCGGATACGCAGTATTTT. It translates to CSARTSGRADTQYF.